Presented here are 27 T cell receptor beta chains from one specimen sequenced in a study of blood T cells in healthy people across ages. A second PCR of about 7 to 12 cycles used a sample-barcoded 5' primer and a J-beta primer mix. TCRdb passed the 5' RACE reads through MiXCR, listing each CDR3 protein once. The sample holds 1.4 million or so distinct CDR3 sequences, approximately 43% seen once. The sequencing sample was made of blood. The receptors come from a young woman in good health.

This clonotype was seen more than once but under ten times. The chain couples TRBV11-2 to TRBJ2-1; TRBD2 might be the D (5 bases). The CDR3 runs to 16 residues. From germline, CDR1 is SGHAT and CDR2 FQNNGV. V was trimmed by 1 base and J by 10 bases, leaving 20 bases between them. The CDR3 protein is CASSLGSSGRQREQFF. Here the CDR3 DNA reads TGTGCCAGCAGCTTAGGATCCAGCGGTCGGCAACGGGAGCAGTTCTTC.

This clonotype has only a few counts. The chain combines TRBV20-1 with TRBJ1-6; TRBD1 might be the D (5 bases). The CDR3 contains 15 residues. CDR1 is DFQATT, CDR2 SNEGSKA, per germline (reference sequence). Trimming removed 1 base at V and 7 bases at J, with 14 bases between. Written as DNA, the CDR3 is TGCAGTGCTAGAGTACGTGAGGGGCTGAATTCACCCCTCCACTTT. Residues: CSARVREGLNSPLHF.

The chain uses TRBV25-1 and TRBJ2-6; D gene uncertain. There are 14 residues in the CDR3. The germline V gene encodes CDR1 MGHDK and CDR2 SYGVNS. V lost 5 bases to trimming and J lost 3 bases, with 8 bases between them. The CDR3 spells CASSMVGGANVLTF. The CDR3 DNA reads as TGTGCCAGCAGTATGGTAGGTGGGGCCAACGTCCTGACTTTC.

The rearrangement uses TRBV7-2 and TRBJ2-7; 13 bases agree with TRBD2. This CDR3 contains 16 residues. The V segment lost 5 bases and the J segment 2 bases; nucleotides outside the gene matches: 6. Germline CDR1 and CDR2: SGHTA and FQGNSA. This chain's CDR3 is CASSLRTSGGTYEQYF. The CDR3 DNA is TGTGCCAGCAGCCTAAGGACTAGCGGGGGAACCTACGAGCAGTACTTC.

This clonotype has more than one count but fewer than ten. In nucleotides, the CDR3 is TGTGCCAGCAGTTACGCGGATCGCTATGGCTACACCTTC. Translating gives CASSYADRYGYTF. The genes are TRBV6-2 or TRBV6-3 and TRBJ1-2, with unresolved D. The CDR3 is 13 amino acids. In germline, CDR1 is MNHEY, CDR2 SVGEGT. Trimming left V 2 bases short and J 4 bases short, with 8 bases between.

The chain is built from TRBV30 and TRBJ1-5; D uncertain. The V gene's germline CDR1 is GTSNPN and CDR2 SVGIG (reference sequence). The CDR3 runs 15 residues. With 7 bases removed from V and 2 bases from J, the gap between germline ends came to 18 bases. In nucleotides, the CDR3 is TGTGCCTCAACTCCTGGTGCGGACGGCAATCAGCCCCAGCATTTT. Translation: CASTPGADGNQPQHF.

The chain carries TRBV27 and TRBJ2-7; D is perhaps TRBD1 (5 bases). Per germline, CDR1 MNHEY and CDR2 SMNVEV (reference sequence). The CDR3 covers 14 residues. V was cut by 2 bases and J by 2 bases, with 10 bases left in between. As DNA, the CDR3 is TGTGCCAGCAGTTTAAGCAGGGCCCCCTACGAGCAGTACTTC. Its protein product is CASSLSRAPYEQYF.

J is TRBJ2-1 and V is TRBV29-1; TRBD2 agrees at 12 bases. CDR3 length equals 17 residues. Germline CDR1 SQVTM, CDR2 ANQGSEA. J lost 10 bases, V lost 4 bases, and 17 bases had no gene match. The CDR3 spells CSVARVSSGRAEGEQFF. The DNA of the CDR3 is TGCAGCGTTGCGAGGGTTTCTAGCGGGAGGGCCGAAGGGGAGCAGTTCTTC.

This clonotype occurred a few times. The chain has TRBV28 and TRBJ2-5, with D tentatively TRBD1 (6 bases). The CDR3 contains 17 residues. The germline CDR1 and CDR2 sequences are MDHEN and SYDVKM. V lost 4 bases to trimming and J lost 2 bases, with 20 bases between them. The CDR3 bases are TGTGCCAGCAGTTCCCCGTGGACAGATGTGAGGCAAGAGACCCAGTACTTC. It translates to CASSSPWTDVRQETQYF.

The chain joins TRBV6-6 to TRBJ1-6; D possibly corresponds to TRBD1 (6 bases). V was cut by 11 bases and J by 6 bases, with 11 bases left in between. The CDR3 totals 12 residues. CDR1 MNHNY and CDR2 SVGAGI come from the germline V gene (reference sequence). The CDR3: CAALGGNSPLHF. The CDR3 region has the DNA TGTGCCGCGCTAGGGGGTAATTCACCCCTCCACTTT.

The chain has TRBV28 and TRBJ2-5; tentative D call: TRBD2 (6 bases). CDR1 and CDR2 (germline): MDHEN, SYDVKM. The ends were cut back, 6 bases at V and 1 base at J, with 15 bases in the middle. CDR3 length: 15 residues. Written as DNA, the CDR3 is TGTGCCAGCAGGTCCAGGCGGGACCCCCAAGAGACCCAGTACTTC. This codes for CASRSRRDPQETQYF.

The rearrangement joins TRBV7-9 to TRBJ1-1; D gene uncertain. This CDR3 has 14 amino acids. CDR1 is SEHNR and CDR2 is FQNEAQ in the germline V gene (reference sequence). Trimming took off 2 bases at V and 0 bases at J, with 7 bases between the two ends. The CDR3 sequence is CASSLTRLNTEAFF. The CDR3 DNA reads as TGTGCCAGCAGCTTAACACGGCTGAACACTGAAGCTTTCTTT.

The V call is TRBV27, the J call TRBJ2-7; 7 nucleotides match TRBD2. Germline V lookup: CDR1 MNHEY, CDR2 SMNVEV (reference sequence). The CDR3 is 13 residues long. V lost 3 bases, J lost 6 bases, and 5 bases stayed unmatched. As DNA, the CDR3 is TGTGCCAGCAGTTTGCTAGCGGCCTGCGAGCAGTACTTC. Its protein is CASSLLAACEQYF.

V is TRBV7-2 and J is TRBJ1-4, with D maybe TRBD1 (6 bases). V lost 3 bases, J lost 8 bases, and 13 bases lay in between. CDR1 and CDR2 from the germline V gene are SGHTA and FQGNSA. The length of the CDR3 is 14 residues. CDR3 residues: CASSFLGRGEKLFF. The CDR3 region has the DNA TGTGCCAGCAGCTTTCTGGGGAGGGGGGAAAAACTGTTTTTT.

The chain links TRBV12-3 or TRBV12-4 to TRBJ2-1, with D perhaps assigned TRBD1 or TRBD2 (5 bases each). The germline V and J ends were trimmed by 1 base and 10 bases, with 8 bases remaining between them. The CDR3 sequence is 12 residues long. CDR3 region: CASSLGWGEQFF. The CDR3 DNA is TGTGCCAGCAGTTTAGGATGGGGGGAGCAGTTCTTC.

This clonotype was seen only once. The chain is built from TRBV27 and TRBJ2-7; TRBD2 matches 11 bases. The CDR3 is 15 amino acids. The junction had 16 bases not matched to a gene; V was cut back by 11 bases and J by 7 bases. Germline CDR1 reads MNHEY; CDR2 reads SMNVEV (reference sequence). The CDR3 nucleotides read TGTGCCGGCACAAGGGGGACTAGCGGACTACGTGAGCAGTACTTC. As protein: CAGTRGTSGLREQYF.

This clonotype came up a few times. J is TRBJ2-1 and V is TRBV9; 7 bases map to TRBD2. The trim removed 0 bases at V and 4 bases at J, leaving 4 bases unmatched. The CDR3 spans 15 residues. Germline lookup yields CDR1 SGDLS and CDR2 YYNGEE. DNA for the CDR3: TGTGCCAGCAGCGTAGTCGGGGGGTGGTACAATGAGCAGTTCTTC. It codes for CASSVVGGWYNEQFF.

The chain couples TRBV7-2 to TRBJ2-3, with 7 bases fitting TRBD2. This CDR3 spans 14 amino acids. In germline, CDR1 is SGHTA, CDR2 FQGNSA. The V segment lost 8 bases and the J segment 3 bases; nucleotides outside the gene matches: 8. The CDR3 is CASGLGLVTDTQYF. The DNA of the CDR3 is TGTGCCAGCGGCCTCGGACTAGTTACAGATACGCAGTATTTT.

The rearrangement links TRBV7-9 to TRBJ1-3, with 7 bases matching TRBD1. Germline V CDR1 and CDR2: SEHNR, FQNEAQ (reference sequence). V was pared by 3 bases and J by 4 bases, with 3 bases of the junction left unmatched. CDR3 length equals 14 residues. This CDR3 reads CASSFSTGGNTIYF. Written as DNA, the CDR3 is TGTGCCAGCAGCTTCTCGACAGGGGGAAACACCATATATTTT.

This clonotype was seen a few times. The gene calls are TRBV7-9 and TRBJ2-1, with 10 bases fitting TRBD1. Germline lookup yields CDR1 SEHNR and CDR2 FQNEAQ (reference sequence). The CDR3 runs 15 residues. After removal of 5 bases from V and 1 base from J, the junction contained 2 bases not matched to a gene. The CDR3 nucleotides read TGTGCCAGCAGCGGACAGGGGGAATCCTACAATGAGCAGTTCTTC. Translation: CASSGQGESYNEQFF.

The chain links TRBV4-3 to TRBJ2-5; D unclear. CDR1 and CDR2 (germline): LGHNA, YSLEER. V was cut by 0 bases and J by 5 bases, with 10 bases left in between. The CDR3 contains 14 residues. CDR3 nucleotides: TGCGCCAGCAGCCAAGATCGAAGGGTCGAGACCCAGTACTTC. Translating it yields CASSQDRRVETQYF.

This clonotype appeared a few times. The chain employs TRBV4-1 and TRBJ1-4; 7 bases match TRBD1. This CDR3 comprises 16 residues. V shed 4 bases and J 8 bases; nucleotides not matched to a gene: 13. From germline, CDR1 is MGHRA and CDR2 YSYEKL. Here the CDR3 reads CASSLPIDRVREKLFF. In nucleotides, the CDR3 is TGCGCCAGCAGCCTACCCATTGACAGGGTTCGGGAAAAACTGTTTTTT.

V and J are TRBV7-9 and TRBJ2-3; 8 bases align to TRBD1. Germline lookup yields CDR1 SEHNR and CDR2 FQNEAQ (reference sequence). V dropped 5 bases and J dropped 5; count of bases not matched to a gene: 6. The CDR3 length is 14 residues. The CDR3 here is CASSPDRVVDTQYF. For the CDR3, the DNA is TGTGCCAGCAGCCCGGACAGGGTGGTAGATACGCAGTATTTT.

The V and J genes are TRBV5-5 and TRBJ1-2, with D uncertain. Trimming took 0 bases from V and 4 from J, leaving 10 bases between them. CDR1 is SGHKS, CDR2 YYEKEE, per germline (reference sequence). The CDR3 has 14 amino acids. CDR3: CASSLDTGPYGYTF. CDR3 DNA sequence: TGTGCCAGCAGCTTGGACACCGGACCCTATGGCTACACCTTC.

This clonotype was observed a handful of times. The chain carries TRBV5-1 and TRBJ2-1; 9 bases map to TRBD2. Germline CDR1 is SGHRS and CDR2 is YFSETQ. V shed 5 bases and J 4 bases; nucleotides not matched to a gene: 10. The CDR3 spans 16 residues. The CDR3 loop is CASRPELAGSYNEQFF. In DNA, the CDR3 is TGCGCCAGCAGGCCAGAGCTAGCGGGGTCGTACAATGAGCAGTTCTTC.

The table lists this clonotype with a few counts. V usage is TRBV2 and J usage is TRBJ2-7; 7 bases are a match to TRBD1. J lost 3 bases, V lost 6 bases, and 8 bases had no gene match. The CDR3 extends over 14 amino acids. CDR1 SNHLY and CDR2 FYNNEI come from the germline V gene. The CDR3 DNA follows: TGTGCCAGCAGGCTGACCGGGACAGTCTACGAGCAGTACTTC. Translated, it gives CASRLTGTVYEQYF.

This clonotype was counted a few times. The gene calls are TRBV11-2 and TRBJ1-2; no definite D call. V gave up 6 bases and J gave up 8 bases, with 16 bases separating them. Germline V gives CDR1 SGHAT, CDR2 FQNNGV. This CDR3 comprises 13 residues. CDR3 amino acids: CASRAPGQAGYTF. The CDR3, as DNA: TGTGCCAGCAGAGCCCCTGGCCAGGCCGGCTACACCTTC.